The source of this TCR beta chain is a study of T cells expressing NK-cell markers. Study background: The TCR beta repertoires originated in sorted CD3+CD56+NKG2C+, CD3+CD56+NKG2C- and CD3+CD56-NKG2C+ T cells.

With the 5' RACE reads reprocessed, TCRdb shows one record per CDR3 protein and no DNA. This sample lists about 550,000 distinct CDR3 sequences; its ten largest clones have around 3.3%. CDR1 and CDR2 (germline): SEHNR, FQNEAQ (reference sequence). The length of the CDR3 is 16 residues. Material for sequencing was blood T cells: a sorted CD56 or NKG2C T cell subset, CD4+ or CD8+ T cells, or bulk PBMC T cells (not recorded which). The gene calls are TRBV7-9 and TRBJ1-2; lacking DNA, the TRBD1 call made by TCRdb goes unchecked. This TCR was recovered from a man between 18 and 29 years old in good health. This CDR3 reads CASSSRQEVYNYGYTF.